The 11 T cell receptor beta chains below were found in one sample sequenced in a study of T cells in Graves' hyperthyroidism and ophthalmopathy. It was RNA transcripts that yielded the amplified TCR beta CDR3 regions. RT-PCR in the first round (using the HTBI primer set) targeted the TCR CDR3. TCRdb reprocessed the multiplex PCR reads with MiXCR, giving one entry per CDR3 protein. Of more than 600,000 distinct CDR3 sequences in the sample, approximately 16% were seen once. The sequenced material came from blood. These receptors all stem from a man aged 18 to 30 with Graves' hyperthyroidism.

This clonotype was observed a few times. The rearrangement uses TRBV29-1 and TRBJ1-1; possible D gene TRBD1, 5 bases. This CDR3 has 13 amino acids. V was shortened by 6 bases and J by 2 bases, with 13 bases between the two germline ends. Germline CDR1 and CDR2: SQVTM and ANQGSEA. The CDR3 DNA sequence: TGCAGCGTCCTGGGGGGGGTAAACACTGAAGCTTTCTTT. Encoded protein: CSVLGGVNTEAFF.

In this sample, this clonotype turned up many times. The chain combines TRBV24-1 with TRBJ1-1; 7 nucleotides match TRBD1. The V segment lost 2 bases and the J segment 10 bases; nucleotides outside the gene matches: 6. This CDR3 contains 13 residues. From germline, CDR1 is KGHDR and CDR2 SFDVKD. The CDR3 region has the DNA TGTGCCACCAGTGATTCGACAGGGAAGGGAGCTTTCTTT. Encoded protein: CATSDSTGKGAFF.

This chain uses TRBV12-3 or TRBV12-4 with TRBJ2-6, with D perhaps being TRBD1 or TRBD2 (6 bases each). V lost 7 bases and J lost 0, with 10 bases in between. This CDR3 is 15 amino acids long. CDR3 loop: CASTPGASGANVLTF. CDR3 sequence (DNA): TGTGCCAGCACCCCGGGGGCCTCTGGGGCCAACGTCCTGACTTTC.

By share, this clonotype counts as medium-sized (0.01 to 0.1%). The rearrangement joins TRBV2 to TRBJ2-1; TRBD2 agrees at 7 bases. Trimming at V came to 8 bases and at J to 4 bases, leaving 11 bases not matched to a gene. Germline values: CDR1 SNHLY, CDR2 FYNNEI. The CDR3 is made up of 15 amino acids. The CDR3 sequence: CASLEGGSAYNEQFF. The CDR3 DNA reads TGTGCCAGCCTAGAGGGCGGGAGCGCTTACAATGAGCAGTTCTTC.

Of note for this clonotype: It may be a read error: a sequence one base away is much more abundant. The V call is TRBV6-8, the J call TRBJ2-1; 14 positions match TRBD2. The germline gives CDR1 MNHGY, CDR2 SAAAGT. V was pared by 8 bases and J by 7 bases, with 1 base of the junction left unmatched. The CDR3 has 13 residues. This CDR3 is CASGTSGSNEQFF. CDR3 in DNA: TGTGCCAGCGGGACTAGCGGGAGTAATGAGCAGTTCTTC.

This clonotype was observed at least ten times. This chain links TRBV7-2 with TRBJ2-5; 8 bases line up with TRBD2. After removal of 7 bases from V and 7 bases from J, the junction contained 8 bases not matched to a gene. CDR1 is SGHTA, CDR2 FQGNSA, per germline. The CDR3 length is 13 residues. The CDR3: CASTFVGRGTQYF. The CDR3 region has the DNA TGTGCCAGCACCTTCGTCGGGAGGGGGACCCAGTACTTC.

This clonotype was recorded a few times. V is TRBV7-3 and J is TRBJ2-6; D unclear. V was clipped by 2 bases and J by 0 bases, with 14 bases between them. This CDR3 spans 18 amino acids. Germline V CDR1 and CDR2: SGHTA, FQGTGA. CDR3 DNA: TGTGCCAGCAGCTTATATTCCACCGGCCCCTCTGGGGCCAACGTCCTGACTTTC. Translated, it gives CASSLYSTGPSGANVLTF. The full variable domain, in which reference TRBV7-3 and TRBJ2-6 provide the parts outside the CDR3, is GAGVSQTPSNKVTEKGKYVELRCDPISGHTALYWYRQSLGQGPEFLIYFQGTGAADDSGLPNDRFFAVRPEGSVSTLKIQRTERGDSAVYLCASSLYSTGPSGANVLTFGAGSRLTVL.

In this sample, this clonotype turned up a few times. CDR3 region: CASSFLLAGTGELFF. Written as DNA, the CDR3 is TGTGCCAGCAGCTTTCTCCTAGCGGGCACCGGGGAGCTGTTTTTT. The chain is built from TRBV7-6 and TRBJ2-2; 8 bases align to TRBD2. Losses at the gene ends were 3 bases for V and 4 bases for J; bases not matched to a gene: 4. In germline, CDR1 is SGHVS, CDR2 FNYEAQ. This CDR3 has 15 residues. Combining the CDR3 with reference TRBV7-6 and TRBJ2-2 gives the whole variable domain GAGVSQSPRYKVTKRGQDVALRCDPISGHVSLYWYRQALGQGPEFLTYFNYEAQQDKSGLPNDRFSAERPEGSISTLTIQRTEQRDSAMYRCASSFLLAGTGELFFGEGSRLTVL.

As for this clonotype: A much more abundant neighbour one base away suggests this may be a read error. The chain has TRBV7-9 and TRBJ2-7; D not certain. CDR3 length equals 13 residues. Germline V gives CDR1 SEHNR, CDR2 FQNEAQ (reference sequence). The V and J ends lost 4 bases and 9 bases respectively, with 16 bases between them. CDR3 loop: CASSSLGHTGQYF. The CDR3 bases are TGTGCCAGCAGCTCCTTGGGTCACACGGGGCAGTACTTC.

This clonotype was found a few times. V usage is TRBV27 and J usage is TRBJ2-1; the D is unclear. This CDR3 is 14 amino acids long. Germline lookup yields CDR1 MNHEY and CDR2 SMNVEV (reference sequence). V gave up 0 bases and J gave up 5 bases, with 8 bases separating them. As DNA, the CDR3 is TGTGCCAGCAGTTTATCGGTTCGCAACAATGAGCAGTTCTTC. The encoded protein is CASSLSVRNNEQFF.

In this sample, this clonotype turned up many times. The J gene is TRBJ2-1, the V gene TRBV28; a weak D match, TRBD2 (5 bases). Trimming stripped 4 bases from V and 0 bases from J, with 13 bases between. The CDR3 is made up of 16 amino acids. The germline CDR1 and CDR2 sequences are MDHEN and SYDVKM. The DNA of the CDR3 is TGTGCCAGCAGTTCTCCTGACGCGGGCTCCTACAATGAGCAGTTCTTC. Its translation is CASSSPDAGSYNEQFF.